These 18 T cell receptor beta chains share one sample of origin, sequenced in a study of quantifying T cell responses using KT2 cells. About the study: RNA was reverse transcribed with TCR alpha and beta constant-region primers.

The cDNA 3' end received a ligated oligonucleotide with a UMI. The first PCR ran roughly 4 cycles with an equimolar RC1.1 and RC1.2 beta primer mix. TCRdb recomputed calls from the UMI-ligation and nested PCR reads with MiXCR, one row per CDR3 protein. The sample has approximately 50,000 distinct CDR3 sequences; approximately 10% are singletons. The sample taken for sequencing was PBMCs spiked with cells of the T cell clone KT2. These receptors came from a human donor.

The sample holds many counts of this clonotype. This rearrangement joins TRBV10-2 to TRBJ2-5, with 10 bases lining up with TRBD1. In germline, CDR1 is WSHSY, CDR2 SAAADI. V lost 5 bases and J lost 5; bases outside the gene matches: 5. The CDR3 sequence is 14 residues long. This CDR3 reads CASSQTGGGETQYF. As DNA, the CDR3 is TGCGCCAGCAGTCAGACAGGGGGCGGTGAGACCCAGTACTTC.

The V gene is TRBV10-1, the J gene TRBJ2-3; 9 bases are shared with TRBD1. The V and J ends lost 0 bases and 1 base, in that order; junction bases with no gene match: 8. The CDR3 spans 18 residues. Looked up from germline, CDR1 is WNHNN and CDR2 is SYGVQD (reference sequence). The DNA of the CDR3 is TGCGCCAGCAGTGAGTCGATACGACAGGGGGTTGGCACAGATACGCAGTATTTT. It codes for CASSESIRQGVGTDTQYF.

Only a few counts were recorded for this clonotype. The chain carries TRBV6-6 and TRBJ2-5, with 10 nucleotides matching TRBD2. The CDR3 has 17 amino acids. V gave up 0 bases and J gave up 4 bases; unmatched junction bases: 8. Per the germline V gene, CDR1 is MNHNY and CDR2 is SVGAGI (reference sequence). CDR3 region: CASSYSKSLAGVETQYF. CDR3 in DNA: TGTGCCAGCAGTTACTCAAAGTCCCTAGCGGGGGTAGAGACCCAGTACTTC.

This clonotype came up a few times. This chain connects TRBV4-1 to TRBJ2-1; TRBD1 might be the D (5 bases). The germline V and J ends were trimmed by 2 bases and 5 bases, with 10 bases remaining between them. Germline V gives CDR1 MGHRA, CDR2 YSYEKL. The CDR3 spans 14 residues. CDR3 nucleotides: TGCGCCAGCAGCCAACTCAGGGTCCACAATGAGCAGTTCTTC. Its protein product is CASSQLRVHNEQFF.

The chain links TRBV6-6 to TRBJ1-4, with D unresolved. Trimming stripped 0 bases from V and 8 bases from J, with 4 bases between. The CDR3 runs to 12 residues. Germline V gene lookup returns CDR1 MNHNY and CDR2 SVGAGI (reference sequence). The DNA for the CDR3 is TGTGCCAGCAGTTACTCGGCCGAAAAACTGTTTTTT. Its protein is CASSYSAEKLFF.

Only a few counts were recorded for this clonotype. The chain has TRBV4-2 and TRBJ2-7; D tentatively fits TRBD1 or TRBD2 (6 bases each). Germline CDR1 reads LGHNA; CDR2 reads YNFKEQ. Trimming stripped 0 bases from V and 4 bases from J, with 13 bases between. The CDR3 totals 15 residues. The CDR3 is CASSQEWRGSYEQYF. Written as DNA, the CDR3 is TGTGCCAGCAGCCAAGAGTGGAGGGGGAGTTACGAGCAGTACTTC.

The CDR3 reads CASRTTSGSTDTQYF. The CDR3 nucleotides are TGTGCCAGCCGAACGACTAGCGGGAGTACAGATACGCAGTATTTT. The J gene is TRBJ2-3, the V gene TRBV12-3 or TRBV12-4; 12 bases are shared with TRBD2. The CDR3 covers 15 residues. The J segment lost 3 bases and the V segment lost 8 bases, leaving 6 bases of the junction unmatched.

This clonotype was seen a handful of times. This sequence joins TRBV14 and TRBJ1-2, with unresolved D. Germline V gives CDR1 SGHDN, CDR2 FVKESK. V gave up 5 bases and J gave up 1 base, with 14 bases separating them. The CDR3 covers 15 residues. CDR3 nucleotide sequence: TGTGCCAGCAGCTCTCACACGTGGGGTAACTATGGCTACACCTTC. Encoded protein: CASSSHTWGNYGYTF.

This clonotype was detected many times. The CDR3 region has the DNA TGCAGTGCTACGGGACATTCTTACGCCGAGCAGTACTTC. This codes for CSATGHSYAEQYF. The V call is TRBV20-1, the J call TRBJ2-7, with a weak D call TRBD1 (6 bases). CDR3 size: 13 residues. Germline V gives CDR1 DFQATT, CDR2 SNEGSKA (reference sequence). Trimming cost V 4 bases and J 6 bases, with 16 bases left between them.

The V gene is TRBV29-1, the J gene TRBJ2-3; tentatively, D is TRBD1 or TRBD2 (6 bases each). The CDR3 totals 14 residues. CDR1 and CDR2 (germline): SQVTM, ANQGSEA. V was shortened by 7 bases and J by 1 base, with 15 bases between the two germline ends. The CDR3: CSGGGRTRTDTQYF. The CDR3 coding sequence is TGCAGCGGAGGGGGGAGGACCCGCACAGATACGCAGTATTTT.

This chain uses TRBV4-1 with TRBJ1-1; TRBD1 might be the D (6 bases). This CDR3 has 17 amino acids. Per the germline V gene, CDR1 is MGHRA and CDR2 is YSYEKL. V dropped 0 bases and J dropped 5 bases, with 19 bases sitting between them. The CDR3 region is CASSQDVWQGLRTEAFF. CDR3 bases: TGCGCCAGCAGCCAAGATGTATGGCAGGGGTTACGTACTGAAGCTTTCTTT.

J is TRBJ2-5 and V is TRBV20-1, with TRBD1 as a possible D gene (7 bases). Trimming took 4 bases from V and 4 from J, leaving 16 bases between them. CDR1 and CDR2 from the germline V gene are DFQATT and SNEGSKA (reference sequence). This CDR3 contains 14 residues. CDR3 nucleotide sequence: TGCAGTGCTAAGGAGGGGGCTTTTCGAGAGACCCAGTACTTC. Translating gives CSAKEGAFRETQYF.

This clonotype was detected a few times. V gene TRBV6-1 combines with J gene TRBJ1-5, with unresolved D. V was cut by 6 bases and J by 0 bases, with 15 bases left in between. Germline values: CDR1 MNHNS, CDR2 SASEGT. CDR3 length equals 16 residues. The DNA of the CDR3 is TGTGCCAGCAGCCTTGTACCGAGAAATAGCAATCAGCCCCAGCATTTT. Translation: CASSLVPRNSNQPQHF.

The DNA of the CDR3 is TGCAGCGTTGGACATCACGGGGGGGGGCTTGGCACTGAAGCTTTCTTT. It codes for CSVGHHGGGLGTEAFF. This rearrangement joins TRBV29-1 to TRBJ1-1; D is possibly TRBD1 (6 bases). The V and J ends lost 4 bases and 4 bases respectively, with 22 bases between them. Germline-derived CDR1 and CDR2 are SQVTM and ANQGSEA. This CDR3 is 16 amino acids long.

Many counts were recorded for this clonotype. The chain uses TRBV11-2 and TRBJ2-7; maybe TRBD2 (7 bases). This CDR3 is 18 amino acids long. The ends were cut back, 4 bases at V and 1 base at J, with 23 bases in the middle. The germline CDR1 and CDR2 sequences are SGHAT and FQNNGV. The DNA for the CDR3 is TGTGCCAGCAGCTCCTTACGGGGGGCGAGTGAGGTATCCTACGAGCAGTACTTC. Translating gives CASSSLRGASEVSYEQYF.

CDR3 region: CASSFGPDREQYF. DNA of the CDR3: TGCGCCAGCAGCTTTGGACCGGACCGGGAGCAGTACTTC. The chain is built from TRBV5-1 and TRBJ2-7; unclear D gene. The ends were cut back, 2 bases at V and 7 bases at J, with 13 bases in the middle. The CDR3 covers 13 residues. Germline CDR1 is SGHRS and CDR2 is YFSETQ.

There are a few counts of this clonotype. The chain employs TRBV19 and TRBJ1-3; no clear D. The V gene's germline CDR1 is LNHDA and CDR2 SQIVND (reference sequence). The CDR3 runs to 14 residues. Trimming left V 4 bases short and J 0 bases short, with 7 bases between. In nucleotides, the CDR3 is TGTGCCAGTAGTACCGGCAGCTCTGGAAACACCATATATTTT. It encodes CASSTGSSGNTIYF.

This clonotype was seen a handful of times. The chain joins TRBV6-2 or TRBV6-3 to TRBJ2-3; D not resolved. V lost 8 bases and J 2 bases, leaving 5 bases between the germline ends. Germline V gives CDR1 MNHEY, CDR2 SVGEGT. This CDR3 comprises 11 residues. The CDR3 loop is CASALTDTQYF. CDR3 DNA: TGTGCCAGCGCCCTCACAGATACGCAGTATTTT.